This T cell receptor (beta chain) was retrieved from a study of T cell clonality in common variable immunodeficiency. Study-wide findings and caveats: Fewer deletions and N-nucleotide insertions were reportedly seen in common variable immunodeficiency TCR beta sequences.

As to this clone: Its matching antigen is unknown. The CDR3 extends 3 residues past the end of the read, so its final part is completed from the germline J gene.

All CVID subjects were on immunoglobulin replacement for at least one year. The CDR3 totals 17 residues. The V gene's germline CDR1 is SGHVS and CDR2 FNYEAQ. V lost 3 bases, J lost 2 bases, and 11 bases stayed unmatched. Clones were read by immunoSEQ multiplex PCR, and TCRdb kept only the in-frame ones, dropping some. This sample comprises about 19,000 clones, none seen once only. The V call is TRBV7-6, the J call TRBJ2-3; 7 nucleotides line up with TRBD2. Source material: peripheral blood mononuclear cells. The source is a human donor with common variable immunodeficiency. The CDR3 spells CASSLLTGLPFTDTQYF. The part of the CDR3 DNA that was read is TGTGCCAGCAGCTTGCTAACGGGACTACCATTCACAGATACG. The variable domain in full, completed from reference TRBV7-6 and TRBJ2-3, reads GAGVSQSPRYKVTKRGQDVALRCDPISGHVSLYWYRQALGQGPEFLTYFNYEAQQDKSGLPNDRFSAERPEGSISTLTIQRTEQRDSAMYRCASSLLTGLPFTDTQYFGPGTRLTVL.